Reported below is one T cell receptor (beta chain). The data stem from a study of control samples from healthy donors and cancer patients. Clones were sequenced by immunoSEQ multiplex PCR, and TCRdb holds only the in-frame ones, with some missing. The sample gives some 70,000 clones, 75% to 85% of which show up once; around 14% is in the top ten. This sequence originates from a man aged 55-75 years in good health. Sequencing input: blood.

DNA for the CDR3: TGTGCCAGCAGGCGCCCTGGCCAACTTAACTATGGCTACACCTTC. Translating it yields CASRRPGQLNYGYTF. The V gene is TRBV6-5, the J gene TRBJ1-2, with no clear D. Germline CDR1 reads MNHEY; CDR2 reads SVGAGI. The CDR3 has 15 residues. V shed 6 bases and J shed 1 base, with 15 bases lying between them.